This T cell receptor beta chain was recorded in a study of healthy donors' naive CD4 and CD8 T cells. A linear amplification protocol produced the TCR libraries from 450 to 500 ng of total RNA. TCRdb independently ran MiXCR on the reads; one entry per CDR3 protein. Here the sample spans roughly 200,000 distinct CDR3 sequences, about four fifths being singletons. Sequenced: naive CD4+ and CD8+ T cells sorted from blood, pooled from several donors. The source is a pool of human donors in good health; the sample pools cells from several healthy donors.

CDR3 sequence: CSVRQDSYEQYF. In nucleotides, the CDR3 is TGCAGCGTCAGACAGGACTCCTACGAGCAGTACTTC. This chain uses TRBV29-1 with TRBJ2-7, with TRBD1 as a possible D gene (6 bases). V was shortened by 6 bases and J by 0 bases, with 9 bases between the two germline ends. CDR3 length: 12 residues. The germline V gene encodes CDR1 SQVTM and CDR2 ANQGSEA.